Following are 24 T cell receptor beta chains from one sample sequenced in a study of metastatic and nonmetastatic thyroid tumors. TCRdb ran MiXCR on the PCR reads. The repertoire holds 55,000 or so clones, with around a sixth as singletons. All patients were untreated before thyroid surgery. The sample consisted of blood. These receptors were collected from a female donor with papillary thyroid cancer or a benign thyroid nodule (not recorded which). Some clones in this sample may be carry-over from other donors' samples.

This clone was found many times. This sequence joins TRBV20-1 and TRBJ2-3, with 7 bases that match TRBD2. Trimming at V came to 6 bases and at J to 2 bases, leaving 11 bases not matched to a gene. The CDR3 covers 15 residues. Germline lookup yields CDR1 DFQATT and CDR2 SNEGSKA (reference sequence). As DNA, the CDR3 is TGCAGTGCCACAGGCGGGCTAGCGGCCACAGATACGCAGTATTTT. Protein product: CSATGGLAATDTQYF.

This clone has at least ten counts. The sample has other DNA sequences that encode this CDR3 too. The chain combines TRBV20-1 with TRBJ2-7; 7 positions match TRBD2. Germline V gene lookup returns CDR1 DFQATT and CDR2 SNEGSKA (reference sequence). V dropped 6 bases and J dropped 2; count of bases not matched to a gene: 7. The CDR3 totals 13 residues. CDR3 nucleotides: TGCAGTGCCCAGCGGGACTTTCCCTACGAGCAGTACTTC. It is translated as CSAQRDFPYEQYF.

This clone showed up many times. DNA of the CDR3: TGTGCCAGCAGCCTCGGAGGGGCTGGAAACACCATATATTTT. This codes for CASSLGGAGNTIYF. The genes are TRBV5-4 and TRBJ1-3, with TRBD1 as a possible D gene (5 bases). Trimming removed 4 bases at V and 2 bases at J, with 10 bases between. The length of the CDR3 is 14 residues. Germline V lookup: CDR1 SGHNT, CDR2 YYREEE (reference sequence).

This clone occurred many times. The chain has TRBV19 and TRBJ2-2; 12 bases line up with TRBD2. V was clipped by 8 bases and J by 4 bases; unmatched bases: 8. The V gene's germline CDR1 is LNHDA and CDR2 SQIVND (reference sequence). The CDR3 is 16 amino acids. The CDR3 nucleotides read TGTGCCAGTCTCTCTAGCGGGAGGGCCAGCACCGGGGAGCTGTTTTTT. Protein sequence: CASLSSGRASTGELFF.

This clone was picked up many times. This chain links TRBV24-1 with TRBJ2-2; TRBD2 might be the D (5 bases). The CDR3 runs to 14 residues. V lost 4 bases, J lost 3 bases, and 8 bases lay in between. Germline V CDR1 and CDR2: KGHDR, SFDVKD. The CDR3 here is CATSEERDTGELFF. CDR3 DNA sequence: TGTGCCACCAGTGAGGAGAGGGACACCGGGGAGCTGTTTTTT.

This clone was detected ten times or more. V is TRBV5-1 and J is TRBJ2-1; perhaps TRBD2 as D (5 bases). Trimming took 5 bases from V and 5 from J, leaving 14 bases between them. Germline CDR1 reads SGHRS; CDR2 reads YFSETQ. There are 14 residues in the CDR3. The CDR3 nucleotides read TGCGCCAGCAGTCCCTTAAGCGGCAACAATGAGCAGTTCTTC. Residues: CASSPLSGNNEQFF. The variable domain in full, completed from reference TRBV5-1 and TRBJ2-1, reads KAGVTQTPRYLIKTRGQQVTLSCSPISGHRSVSWYQQTPGQGLQFLFEYFSETQRNKGNFPGRFSGRQFSNSRSEMNVSTLELGDSALYLCASSPLSGNNEQFFGPGTRLTVL.

The V call is TRBV2, the J call TRBJ2-7; D perhaps matches TRBD1 (5 bases). Germline loops: CDR1 SNHLY, CDR2 FYNNEI. Trimming left V 0 bases short and J 3 bases short, with 18 bases between. The CDR3 consists of 17 residues. The CDR3 DNA reads TGTGCCAGCAGTGAAGCAATTATCAGGGTTTTGGGCTACGAGCAGTACTTC. This encodes CASSEAIIRVLGYEQYF.

This clone was counted at least ten times. This may be a read error, as it is one base from a much larger clone. This chain connects TRBV10-1 to TRBJ2-2, with 8 positions matching TRBD2. This CDR3 comprises 16 residues. CDR1 is WNHNN, CDR2 SYGVQD, per germline (reference sequence). J was trimmed by 5 bases and V by 4 bases; bases with no gene match: 9. The CDR3: CASSGPAGEVTGELFF. CDR3 coding DNA: TGCGCCAGCAGTGGACCAGCGGGAGAGGTTACCGGGGAGCTGTTTTTT.

V gene TRBV6-5 combines with J gene TRBJ2-7; 7 bases match TRBD2. From germline, CDR1 is MNHEY and CDR2 SVGAGI. The CDR3 runs 17 residues. J gave up 2 bases and V 2 bases, and 12 bases lay outside the gene matches. CDR3 bases: TGTGCCAGCAGTTACACGTCCTCGACTAGCTGTGCCTACGAGCAGTACTTC. Protein sequence: CASSYTSSTSCAYEQYF.

The sample holds many counts of this clone. The chain employs TRBV9 and TRBJ2-7; unclear D gene. Germline V CDR1 and CDR2: SGDLS, YYNGEE. CDR3 length equals 16 residues. Trimming took off 0 bases at V and 4 bases at J, with 17 bases between the two ends. CDR3 bases: TGTGCCAGCAGCGTAGGAAAAGGCCCCGTGGCGTACGAGCAGTACTTC. Its protein is CASSVGKGPVAYEQYF.

This clone was counted only a few times. Just one base apart from a much larger clone, this may be a read error. This sequence joins TRBV4-1 and TRBJ2-3, with D unresolved. This CDR3 has 12 residues. Trimming pared 3 bases from V and 14 bases from J, leaving 15 bases between. Germline V gene data show CDR1 as MGHRA and CDR2 as YSYEKL. In DNA form, the CDR3 reads TGCGCCAGCAGCCACCCCGCCTCGGTGCCGTATTTT. This encodes CASSHPASVPYF.

This clone has a single count. The rearrangement links TRBV5-1 to TRBJ1-2; 8 positions match TRBD1. The junction had 3 bases not matched to a gene; V was cut back by 4 bases and J by 7 bases. In germline, CDR1 is SGHRS, CDR2 YFSETQ. The length of the CDR3 is 12 residues. The CDR3: CASSDGTGGYTF. CDR3 nucleotide sequence: TGCGCCAGCAGCGATGGGACAGGTGGCTACACCTTC.

There are many counts of this clone. J is TRBJ1-1 and V is TRBV5-1; possible D gene TRBD1, 6 bases. The CDR3 is made up of 15 amino acids. Germline values: CDR1 SGHRS, CDR2 YFSETQ. V dropped 0 bases and J dropped 3 bases, with 12 bases sitting between them. The CDR3 region is CASSLGGAGDTEAFF. CDR3 DNA sequence: TGCGCCAGCAGCTTGGGGGGGGCCGGGGACACTGAAGCTTTCTTT.

A remark on this clone: A much more abundant neighbour one base away suggests this may be a read error. J is TRBJ2-2 and V is TRBV29-1, with TRBD1 identical over 11 bases. Germline V CDR1 and CDR2: SQVTM, ANQGSEA. Trimming at V came to 5 bases and at J to 6 bases, leaving 8 bases not matched to a gene. This CDR3 comprises 15 residues. The CDR3 sequence: CSVYVGQGAAGELFF. The DNA of the CDR3 is TGCAGCGTTTACGTCGGACAGGGGGCGGCCGGGGAGCTGTTTTTT.

This rearrangement joins TRBV20-1 to TRBJ2-7; 9 positions agree with TRBD2. V trimming: 7 bases; J trimming: 4 bases; junction bases outside the gene matches: 8. The CDR3 runs 13 residues. Germline V gene data show CDR1 as DFQATT and CDR2 as SNEGSKA (reference sequence). This CDR3 is CSDSGRGAYEQYF. CDR3 in DNA: TGCAGTGATAGCGGGAGAGGGGCATACGAGCAGTACTTC.

This clone was recorded at least ten times. The rearrangement joins TRBV5-6 to TRBJ1-1, with unresolved D. V shed 6 bases and J shed 6 bases, with 12 bases lying between them. Germline V gives CDR1 SGHDT, CDR2 YYEEEE. The CDR3 is 12 amino acids. For the CDR3, the DNA is TGTGCCAGCACTCTCTCGGGCCCTGAAGCTTTCTTT. Translating it yields CASTLSGPEAFF. Combining the CDR3 with reference TRBV5-6 and TRBJ1-1 gives the whole variable domain DAGVTQSPTHLIKTRGQQVTLRCSPKSGHDTVSWYQQALGQGPQFIFQYYEEEERQRGNFPDRFSGHQFPNYSSELNVNALLLGDSALYLCASTLSGPEAFFGQGTRLTVV.

This clone was detected many times. The chain links TRBV7-9 to TRBJ2-7; 10 nucleotides match TRBD2. Germline V CDR1 and CDR2: SEHNR, FQNEAQ (reference sequence). This CDR3 region has 15 residues. V dropped 3 bases and J dropped 3; count of bases not matched to a gene: 5. CDR3: CASSFPSGGFYEQYF. DNA for the CDR3: TGTGCCAGCAGCTTCCCTAGCGGGGGATTCTACGAGCAGTACTTC.

In this sample, this clone turned up many times. The V and J genes are TRBV5-4 and TRBJ2-1; no firm D call. The CDR3 length is 14 residues. Germline CDR1 is SGHNT and CDR2 is YYREEE (reference sequence). Deletions cut 3 bases from V and 4 bases from J, with 11 bases between. The CDR3 sequence: CASSSYTGYNEQFF. The CDR3 DNA reads TGTGCCAGCAGCTCTTACACGGGTTACAATGAGCAGTTCTTC.

Notes on this clone: Sequence at one end of the junction differs from germline and may be a read error. Other DNA sequences in this specimen translate into the identical CDR3. J is TRBJ2-7 and V is TRBV6-1; TRBD1 is a possible D gene (5 bases). This CDR3 spans 15 amino acids. Germline CDR1 MNHNS, CDR2 SASEGT. The CDR3 DNA sequence: TGTGCCAGTAGTGAAGGAGAATTGGGGCCATACGGGCAGTACTTC. It translates to CASSEGELGPYGQYF.

Concerning this clone: A much larger clone lies one base from this, so it may be a read error. The rearrangement uses TRBV5-4 and TRBJ2-2; D may correspond to TRBD1 or TRBD2 (6 bases each). The germline gives CDR1 SGHNT, CDR2 YYREEE (reference sequence). CDR3 length: 12 residues. The CDR3 coding sequence is TGTGCCAGCAGCGGGGGCTACCGGGAGCTGTTATTT. This translates into CASSGGYRELLF. The full variable domain, completed using reference TRBV5-4 and TRBJ2-2, is ETGVTQSPTHLIKTRGQQVTLRCSSQSGHNTVSWYQQALGQGPQFIFQYYREEENGRGNFPPRFSGLQFPNYSSELNVNALELDDSALYLCASSGGYRELLFGEGSRLTVL.

With regard to this clone: This may be a read error, as it is one base from a much larger clone. This chain uses TRBV29-1 with TRBJ2-5; the D is unclear. Trimming pared 7 bases from V and 0 bases from J, leaving 12 bases between. CDR1 and CDR2 from the germline V gene are SQVTM and ANQGSEA. This CDR3 region has 13 residues. The CDR3: CSAMEKYQETQYF. The CDR3 DNA is TGCAGCGCCATGGAGAAGTACCAAGAGACCCAGTACTTC.

The table lists this clone with many counts. This could be a read error, since a much larger clone is one nucleotide away. This chain uses TRBV6-1 with TRBJ2-7, with D perhaps given as TRBD1 or TRBD2 (5 bases each). Deletions cut 5 bases from V and 2 bases from J, with 16 bases between. Germline lookup yields CDR1 MNHNS and CDR2 SASEGT. This CDR3 comprises 15 residues. In DNA form, the CDR3 reads TGTGCCAGCAGTCTAGGGACCCGAAGTCCCTACGAGCAGTACTTC. Amino acids: CASSLGTRSPYEQYF.

This clone has only a few counts. The CDR3 spells CASMPNVAPGTPYNEQFF. CDR3 nucleotide sequence: TGTGCCAGCATGCCAAACGTGGCACCCGGGACACCTTACAATGAGCAGTTCTTC. V usage is TRBV27 and J usage is TRBJ2-1; D is perhaps TRBD1 (6 bases). Trimming pared 7 bases from V and 4 bases from J, leaving 26 bases between. Germline V lookup: CDR1 MNHEY, CDR2 SMNVEV (reference sequence). The CDR3 length is 18 residues.

In this sample, this clone turned up many times. The chain uses TRBV6-1 and TRBJ2-7, with D uncertain. V was cut by 5 bases and J by 3 bases, with 20 bases left in between. Germline V gene data show CDR1 as MNHNS and CDR2 as SASEGT. The CDR3 is 16 amino acids. Here the CDR3 DNA reads TGTGCCAGCAGTAGCACGGACGCATTCAAAAACTACGAGCAGTACTTC. It yields the protein CASSSTDAFKNYEQYF.